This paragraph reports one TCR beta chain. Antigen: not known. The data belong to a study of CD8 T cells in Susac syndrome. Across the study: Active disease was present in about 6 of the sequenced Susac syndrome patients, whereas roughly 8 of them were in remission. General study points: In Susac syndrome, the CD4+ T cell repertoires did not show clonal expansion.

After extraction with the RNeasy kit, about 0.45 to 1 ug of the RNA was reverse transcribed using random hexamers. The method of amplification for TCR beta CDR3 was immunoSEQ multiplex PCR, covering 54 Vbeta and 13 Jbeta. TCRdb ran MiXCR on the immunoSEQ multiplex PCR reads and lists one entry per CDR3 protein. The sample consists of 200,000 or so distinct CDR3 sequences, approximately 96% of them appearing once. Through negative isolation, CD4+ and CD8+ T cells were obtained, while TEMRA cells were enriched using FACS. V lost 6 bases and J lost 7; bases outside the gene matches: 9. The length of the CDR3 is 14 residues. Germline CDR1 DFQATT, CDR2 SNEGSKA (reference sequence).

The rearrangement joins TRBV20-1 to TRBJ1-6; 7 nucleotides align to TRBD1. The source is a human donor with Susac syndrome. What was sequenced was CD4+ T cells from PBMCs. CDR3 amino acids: CSATSTGSNSPLHF. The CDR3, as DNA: TGCAGTGCCACCTCGACAGGGAGCAATTCACCCCTCCACTTT.